This T cell receptor (beta chain) is drawn from a study of T cell responses to AZD1222 COVID-19 vaccine. Assay: immunoSEQ multiplex PCR; the TCRdb copy retains only in-frame clones and omits some. The table records about 76,000 clones, more than 60% of them present only once. The length of the CDR3 is 13 residues. Germline trimming cut 6 bases from V and 4 bases from J; bases unmatched to any gene: 4. Per the germline V gene, CDR1 is MDHEN and CDR2 is SYDVKM. The sequenced sample was peripheral blood, obtained 28 days after the second dose of the MenACWY control vaccine. The receptor's source is an adult who received the MenACWY meningococcal vaccine as a control. The V gene is TRBV28, the J gene TRBJ1-2, with 8 bases lining up with TRBD1. The CDR3 DNA sequence: TGTGCCAGCAGATGGACAGGGAGCTATGGCTACACCTTC. The encoded protein is CASRWTGSYGYTF.